Below are 19 T cell receptor beta chains sequenced from a single sample in a study of cytomegalovirus exposure and HLA in healthy donors. The study ran its PCR with 60 Vbeta and 13 Jbeta primers. Clones were sequenced by immunoSEQ multiplex PCR, and TCRdb holds only the in-frame ones, with some missing. This table holds over 150,000 clones, roughly 80% found once. Sequenced sample: PBMCs. The receptors were gathered from a man aged 25 to 40 in good health and CMV-seropositive.

The genes are TRBV9 and TRBJ2-1, with 7 bases aligning to TRBD1. This CDR3 has 15 amino acids. Germline V gene lookup returns CDR1 SGDLS and CDR2 YYNGEE. J gave up 4 bases and V 0 bases, and 4 bases lay outside the gene matches. Here the CDR3 DNA reads TGTGCCAGCAGCGTAGTGGGGACAGAGTACAATGAGCAGTTCTTC. Protein product: CASSVVGTEYNEQFF.

The chain employs TRBV30 and TRBJ2-3; TRBD2 aligns across 7 bases. CDR1 GTSNPN and CDR2 SVGIG come from the germline V gene (reference sequence). The CDR3 spans 12 residues. V shed 3 bases and J 3 bases; nucleotides not matched to a gene: 0. This CDR3 is CAWRGGTDTQYF. CDR3 in DNA: TGTGCCTGGAGGGGGGGGACAGATACGCAGTATTTT. Full variable domain (remainder filled in from reference TRBV30 and TRBJ2-3): SQTIHQWPATLVQPVGSPLSLECTVEGTSNPNLYWYRQAAGRGLQLLFYSVGIGQISSEVPQNLSASRPQDRQFILSSKKLLLSDSGFYLCAWRGGTDTQYFGPGTRLTVL.

This chain uses TRBV2 with TRBJ2-7; D might be TRBD1 (5 bases). V was cut by 7 bases and J by 6 bases, with 13 bases left in between. Per the germline V gene, CDR1 is SNHLY and CDR2 is FYNNEI. The length of the CDR3 is 12 residues. The CDR3 protein is CASTGLLFEQYF. The CDR3 DNA is TGTGCCAGCACAGGGCTATTGTTCGAGCAGTACTTC.

The rearrangement joins TRBV6-5 to TRBJ2-1, with TRBD2 matching 8 bases. Germline CDR1 MNHEY, CDR2 SVGAGI. The trim removed 5 bases at V and 3 bases at J, leaving 6 bases unmatched. The CDR3 is 15 residues long. CDR3 amino acids: CASSLGGDGYNEQFF. The CDR3 DNA follows: TGTGCCAGCAGTCTCGGGGGGGATGGCTACAATGAGCAGTTCTTC.

The gene calls are TRBV2 and TRBJ2-1, with TRBD2 matching 15 bases. Germline V gene data show CDR1 as SNHLY and CDR2 as FYNNEI. The V segment lost 4 bases and the J segment 1 base; nucleotides outside the gene matches: 5. The CDR3 has 18 residues. In nucleotides, the CDR3 is TGTGCCAGCAGTGGGACTAGCGGGGGGGCTAGGTCCTACAATGAGCAGTTCTTC. This translates into CASSGTSGGARSYNEQFF.

The chain recombines TRBV4-1 with TRBJ1-2; D remains ambiguous. Trimming shortened V by 3 bases and J by 4 bases, and 12 bases separated the two germline ends. This CDR3 comprises 14 residues. Germline CDR1 and CDR2: MGHRA and YSYEKL. The DNA of the CDR3 is TGCGCCAGCAGCCACCTGGAGGGAAGCTATGGCTACACCTTC. This gives the protein CASSHLEGSYGYTF.

CDR3 sequence: CASSPRGPETQYF. CDR3 coding DNA: TGTGCCAGCAGCCCCAGGGGGCCAGAGACCCAGTACTTC. The chain uses TRBV7-9 and TRBJ2-5; 8 bases match TRBD1. Unmatched junction bases numbered 3, after V lost 5 bases and J lost 4 bases. Germline assignment: CDR1 SEHNR and CDR2 FQNEAQ (reference sequence). The CDR3 has 13 amino acids.

This clone was counted a single time. The V and J genes are TRBV27 and TRBJ2-3; 8 bases are shared with TRBD1. Germline lookup yields CDR1 MNHEY and CDR2 SMNVEV (reference sequence). The CDR3 covers 14 residues. J was trimmed by 1 base and V by 3 bases; bases with no gene match: 0. CDR3 sequence (DNA): TGTGCCAGCAGTTTGGGACAGGGCACAGATACGCAGTATTTT. Amino acids: CASSLGQGTDTQYF.

This clone was counted a few times. The chain combines TRBV28 with TRBJ2-2; 7 nucleotides match TRBD2. J gave up 3 bases and V 4 bases, and 5 bases lay outside the gene matches. There are 15 residues in the CDR3. From germline, CDR1 is MDHEN and CDR2 SYDVKM. CDR3 nucleotides: TGTGCCAGCAGTTATCGGGACTACCACACCGGGGAGCTGTTTTTT. Encoded protein: CASSYRDYHTGELFF. Filled out from reference TRBV28 and TRBJ2-2, the complete variable domain reads DVKVTQSSRYLVKRTGEKVFLECVQDMDHENMFWYRQDPGLGLRLIYFSYDVKMKEKGDIPEGYSVSREKKERFSLILESASTNQTSMYLCASSYRDYHTGELFFGEGSRLTVL.

In nucleotides, the CDR3 is TGTGCCAGCAGCTCGCCCGCCCTCCACGGGGGAACAGATACGCAGTATTTT. It translates to CASSSPALHGGTDTQYF. The rearrangement joins TRBV7-2 to TRBJ2-3; D possibly corresponds to TRBD2 (6 bases). Trimming pared 4 bases from V and 3 bases from J, leaving 20 bases between. The germline V gene has CDR1 SGHTA and CDR2 FQGNSA. The CDR3 has 17 residues.

This chain's CDR3 is CASSKLAGNAAEQYF. In DNA, the CDR3 is TGCGCCAGCAGCAAACTAGCGGGGAACGCCGCGGAGCAGTACTTC. The rearrangement joins TRBV5-1 to TRBJ2-7; 10 bases agree with TRBD2. Per germline, CDR1 SGHRS and CDR2 YFSETQ. The V gene end was trimmed by 4 bases and the J gene end by 7 bases; junction bases not matched to a gene: 11. The CDR3 loop spans 15 amino acids. The variable domain in full, completed from reference TRBV5-1 and TRBJ2-7, reads KAGVTQTPRYLIKTRGQQVTLSCSPISGHRSVSWYQQTPGQGLQFLFEYFSETQRNKGNFPGRFSGRQFSNSRSEMNVSTLELGDSALYLCASSKLAGNAAEQYFGPGTRLTVT.

This sequence joins TRBV4-1 and TRBJ1-2, with D unresolved. CDR1 and CDR2 from the germline V gene are MGHRA and YSYEKL. This CDR3 region has 15 residues. The V and J ends lost 0 bases and 0 bases respectively, with 8 bases between them. The CDR3 sequence: CASSQDGMSNYGYTF. The DNA of the CDR3 is TGCGCCAGCAGCCAAGATGGCATGTCTAACTATGGCTACACCTTC.

The J gene is TRBJ2-7, the V gene TRBV7-6; 7 positions match TRBD1. The V and J ends lost 0 bases and 4 bases, in that order; junction bases with no gene match: 9. The CDR3 spans 16 residues. Per the germline V gene, CDR1 is SGHVS and CDR2 is FNYEAQ. The chain's CDR3 is CASSLAAGGIGYEQYF. DNA for the CDR3: TGTGCCAGCAGCTTAGCGGCAGGGGGAATTGGTTACGAGCAGTACTTC.

This clone was detected a few times. The rearrangement uses TRBV7-9 and TRBJ2-3; 9 bases are a match to TRBD2. Germline assignment: CDR1 SEHNR and CDR2 FQNEAQ (reference sequence). Losses at the gene ends were 1 base for V and 2 bases for J; bases not matched to a gene: 7. The CDR3 has 17 residues. The CDR3 protein is CASSLVGSGGYTDTQYF. CDR3 nucleotides: TGTGCCAGCAGCTTAGTTGGTAGCGGGGGATACACAGATACGCAGTATTTT.

The chain recombines TRBV9 with TRBJ2-2, with 7 bases fitting TRBD1. The CDR3 is 15 amino acids. The V gene end was trimmed by 3 bases and the J gene end by 6 bases; junction bases not matched to a gene: 8. The germline V gene has CDR1 SGDLS and CDR2 YYNGEE. CDR3: CASSGLQGIAGELFF. The CDR3 DNA follows: TGTGCCAGCAGCGGCCTACAGGGGATCGCCGGGGAGCTGTTTTTT.

The rearrangement uses TRBV11-2 and TRBJ2-1; 8 positions match TRBD1. Germline lookup yields CDR1 SGHAT and CDR2 FQNNGV. The CDR3 spans 15 residues. V was clipped by 5 bases and J by 6 bases; unmatched bases: 9. The CDR3 DNA reads TGTGCCAGCAGCCCAAGTTCGGACAGGGTCAATGAGCAGTTCTTC. Amino acids: CASSPSSDRVNEQFF.

J is TRBJ2-7 and V is TRBV29-1, with D possibly TRBD2 on 5 matching bases. The germline gives CDR1 SQVTM, CDR2 ANQGSEA. This CDR3 has 14 residues. V was trimmed by 2 bases and J by 0 bases, leaving 11 bases between them. The CDR3 coding sequence is TGCAGCGTTGAACGAGCGAGGGACTCCTACGAGCAGTACTTC. Its protein product is CSVERARDSYEQYF.

This chain connects TRBV25-1 to TRBJ2-5, with TRBD2 as a possible D gene (6 bases). V gave up 1 base and J gave up 4 bases, with 10 bases separating them. Per germline, CDR1 MGHDK and CDR2 SYGVNS. The CDR3 spans 14 residues. CDR3 DNA: TGTGCCAGCAGTGAATTAGGAGCGGGAGAGACCCAGTACTTC. It specifies CASSELGAGETQYF.

The chain carries TRBV6-1 and TRBJ2-7; TRBD2 is a possible D gene (7 bases). This CDR3 region has 12 residues. Germline V gene lookup returns CDR1 MNHNS and CDR2 SASEGT. Trimming removed 6 bases at V and 6 bases at J, with 12 bases between. DNA of the CDR3: TGTGCCAGCAGGCCGGGGGGCGGCGAGCAGTACTTC. It is translated as CASRPGGGEQYF.